This TCR beta chain was found in a study of T cell changes during pregnancy in multiple sclerosis. Method: immunoSEQ multiplex PCR; TCRdb's copy keeps in-frame clones and lacks some. The sample holds 40,000 to 50,000 clones, roughly 89% seen once. Trimming left V 6 bases short and J 1 base short, with 13 bases between. Germline values: CDR1 SEHNR, CDR2 FQNEAQ (reference sequence). The CDR3 has 15 residues. This clonotype was sampled from a female donor with multiple sclerosis, enrolled in a pregnancy study. The chain joins TRBV7-9 to TRBJ1-5; a weak D match, TRBD1 (6 bases). This specimen consisted of CD4+ T cells from peripheral blood mononuclear cells, obtained in the first trimester of pregnancy. This chain's CDR3 is CASSPRGGSNQPQHF. CDR3 DNA sequence: TGTGCCAGCAGTCCCCGCGGGGGCAGCAATCAGCCCCAGCATTTT.